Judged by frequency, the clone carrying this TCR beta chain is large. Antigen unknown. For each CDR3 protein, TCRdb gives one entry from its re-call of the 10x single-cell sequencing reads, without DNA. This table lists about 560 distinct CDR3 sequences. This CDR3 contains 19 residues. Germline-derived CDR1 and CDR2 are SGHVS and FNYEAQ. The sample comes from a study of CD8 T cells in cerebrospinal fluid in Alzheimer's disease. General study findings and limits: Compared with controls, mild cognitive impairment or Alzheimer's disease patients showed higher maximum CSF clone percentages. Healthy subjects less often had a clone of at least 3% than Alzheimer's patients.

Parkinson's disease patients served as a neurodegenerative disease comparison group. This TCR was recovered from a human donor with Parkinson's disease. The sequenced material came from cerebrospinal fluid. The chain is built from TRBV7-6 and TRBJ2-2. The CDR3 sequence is CASSLEPLTATLNTGELFF.